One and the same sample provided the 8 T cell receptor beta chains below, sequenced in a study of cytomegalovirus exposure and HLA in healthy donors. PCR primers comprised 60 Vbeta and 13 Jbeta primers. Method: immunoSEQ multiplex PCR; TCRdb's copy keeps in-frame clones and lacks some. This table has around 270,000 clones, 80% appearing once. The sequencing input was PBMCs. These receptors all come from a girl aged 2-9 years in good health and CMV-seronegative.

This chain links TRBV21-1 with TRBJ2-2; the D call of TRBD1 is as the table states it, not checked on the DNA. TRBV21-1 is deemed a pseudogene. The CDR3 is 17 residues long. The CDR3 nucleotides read TGTGCCAGCAGCAAAGGAACGGCACAGGGGGACACCGGGGAGCTGTTTTTT. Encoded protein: CASSKGTAQGDTGELFF.

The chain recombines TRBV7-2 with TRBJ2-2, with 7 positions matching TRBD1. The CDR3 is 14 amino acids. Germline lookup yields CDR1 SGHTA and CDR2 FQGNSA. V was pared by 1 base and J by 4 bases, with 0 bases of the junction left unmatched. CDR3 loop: CASSLGQGTGELFF. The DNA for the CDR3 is TGTGCCAGCAGCTTAGGACAGGGCACCGGGGAGCTGTTTTTT.

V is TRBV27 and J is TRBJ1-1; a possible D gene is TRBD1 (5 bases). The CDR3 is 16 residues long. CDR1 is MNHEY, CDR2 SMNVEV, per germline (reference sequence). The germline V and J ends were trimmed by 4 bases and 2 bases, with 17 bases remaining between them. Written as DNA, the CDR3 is TGTGCCAGCAGTTCAATCCACACAACAGGTAACACTGAAGCTTTCTTT. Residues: CASSSIHTTGNTEAFF.

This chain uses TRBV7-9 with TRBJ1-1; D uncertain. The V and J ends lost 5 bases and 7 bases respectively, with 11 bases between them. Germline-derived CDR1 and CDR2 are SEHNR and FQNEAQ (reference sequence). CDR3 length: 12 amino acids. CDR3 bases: TGTGCCAGCAGCGTACGACTGAGTGAAGCTTTCTTT. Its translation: CASSVRLSEAFF.

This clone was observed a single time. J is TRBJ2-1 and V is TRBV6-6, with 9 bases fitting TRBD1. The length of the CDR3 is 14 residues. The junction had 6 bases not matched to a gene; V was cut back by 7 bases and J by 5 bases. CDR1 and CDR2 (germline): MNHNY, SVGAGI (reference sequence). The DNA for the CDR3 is TGTGCCAGCATCGGACAGGGGTTCCACAATGAGCAGTTCTTC. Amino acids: CASIGQGFHNEQFF.

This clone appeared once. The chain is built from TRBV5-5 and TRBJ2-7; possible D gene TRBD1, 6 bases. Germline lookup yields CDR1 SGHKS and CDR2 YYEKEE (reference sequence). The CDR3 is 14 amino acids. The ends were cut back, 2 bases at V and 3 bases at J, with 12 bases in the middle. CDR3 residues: CASSFISGDYEQYF. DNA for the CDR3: TGTGCCAGCAGCTTTATTTCAGGGGACTACGAGCAGTACTTC.

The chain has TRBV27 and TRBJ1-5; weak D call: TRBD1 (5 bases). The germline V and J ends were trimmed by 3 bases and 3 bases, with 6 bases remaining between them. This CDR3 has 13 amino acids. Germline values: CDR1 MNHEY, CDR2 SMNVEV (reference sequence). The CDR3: CASSLTANQPQHF. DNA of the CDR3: TGTGCCAGCAGTTTGACAGCCAATCAGCCCCAGCATTTT.

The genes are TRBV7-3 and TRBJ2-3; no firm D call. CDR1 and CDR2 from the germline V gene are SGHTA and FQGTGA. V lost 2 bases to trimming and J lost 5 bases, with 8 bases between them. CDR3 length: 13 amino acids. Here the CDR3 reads CASSLPGRDTQYF. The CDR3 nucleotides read TGTGCCAGCAGCTTACCTGGTAGAGATACGCAGTATTTT.